One sample yielded the 22 T cell receptor beta chains listed below, sequenced in a study of shared clonotypes between healthy human individuals. Here immunoSEQ multiplex PCR was the method, and the copy in TCRdb shows in-frame clones only, minus some. The table includes around 480,000 clones, 60% to 80% detected once. Sequenced sample: PBMCs. These receptors were obtained from a woman between 40 and 50 years old in good health. Some clones in this sample may be carry-over from other donors' samples.

The chain couples TRBV27 to TRBJ2-4; tentative D call: TRBD2 (7 bases). The CDR3 covers 18 residues. Germline-derived CDR1 and CDR2 are MNHEY and SMNVEV (reference sequence). The ends were cut back, 3 bases at V and 3 bases at J, with 21 bases in the middle. The CDR3 here is CASSFNGSRGGGKNIQYF. As DNA, the CDR3 is TGTGCCAGCAGTTTTAACGGAAGTAGGGGAGGGGGCAAAAACATTCAGTACTTC.

This clone has more than one count but fewer than ten. The V and J genes are TRBV7-9 and TRBJ1-1; D ambiguous. V gave up 2 bases and J gave up 0 bases, with 7 bases separating them. The CDR3 covers 14 residues. Germline lookup yields CDR1 SEHNR and CDR2 FQNEAQ (reference sequence). The CDR3: CASSLQTVNTEAFF. The CDR3 DNA sequence: TGTGCCAGCAGCTTACAGACCGTGAACACTGAAGCTTTCTTT.

Regarding this clone: The junction and the germline gene differ at one end; a read error may be behind it. The chain has TRBV5-1 and TRBJ2-2; tentatively, D is TRBD2 (6 bases). CDR3 length: 15 residues. Germline assignment: CDR1 SGHRS and CDR2 YFSETQ. In DNA form, the CDR3 reads TGCGCCAGCAGCTTGGCGCTAGCGAATACCGGGGAGCTGTTTTTT. Its translation is CASSLALANTGELFF. The full variable domain, completed using reference TRBV5-1 and TRBJ2-2, is KAGVTQTPRYLIKTRGQQVTLSCSPISGHRSVSWYQQTPGQGLQFLFEYFSETQRNKGNFPGRFSGRQFSNSRSEMNVSTLELGDSALYLCASSLALANTGELFFGEGSRLTVL.

This rearrangement joins TRBV27 to TRBJ2-1, with D possibly matching TRBD2 (6 bases). The CDR3 contains 14 residues. In germline, CDR1 is MNHEY, CDR2 SMNVEV (reference sequence). V gave up 2 bases and J gave up 4 bases, with 9 bases separating them. CDR3 residues: CASSLIAVYNEQFF. The CDR3 bases are TGTGCCAGCAGTTTAATAGCGGTATACAATGAGCAGTTCTTC.

The chain combines TRBV7-6 with TRBJ2-2; D call uncertain. The CDR3 is made up of 14 amino acids. CDR1 is SGHVS, CDR2 FNYEAQ, per germline. The germline V and J ends were trimmed by 5 bases and 0 bases, with 7 bases remaining between them. The CDR3 region has the DNA TGTGCCAGCAGCCCCCGGTCGAACACCGGGGAGCTGTTTTTT. This sequence encodes CASSPRSNTGELFF.

This chain uses TRBV15 with TRBJ2-3, with D perhaps matching TRBD2 (5 bases). The CDR3 consists of 17 residues. V was cut by 2 bases and J by 5 bases, with 20 bases left in between. From germline, CDR1 is LNHNV and CDR2 YYDKDF (reference sequence). Here the CDR3 reads CATSRFRRADVGDTQYF. CDR3 coding DNA: TGTGCCACCAGCAGATTTAGGCGGGCCGACGTGGGAGATACGCAGTATTTT.

This chain uses TRBV18 with TRBJ2-5; D possibly uses TRBD1 or TRBD2 (5 bases each). Trimming took 5 bases from V and 6 from J, leaving 16 bases between them. Germline CDR1 KGHSH, CDR2 LQKENI. This CDR3 contains 14 residues. The CDR3 bases are TGTGCCAGCTCAGCCGGGGCTGGGTCCCAGACCCAGTACTTC. This translates into CASSAGAGSQTQYF.

V is TRBV19 and J is TRBJ2-6; no clear D gene. From germline, CDR1 is LNHDA and CDR2 SQIVND (reference sequence). The V end lost 3 bases, the J end lost 0 bases, and 6 bases lay between the germline ends. The CDR3 is 15 residues long. The DNA for the CDR3 is TGTGCCAGTAGTATGGGGAACTCTGGGGCCAACGTCCTGACTTTC. Translation gives CASSMGNSGANVLTF.

This chain uses TRBV7-6 with TRBJ1-2; TRBD1 matches 7 bases. The V segment lost 5 bases and the J segment 1 base; nucleotides outside the gene matches: 10. The CDR3 is 16 amino acids. Looked up from germline, CDR1 is SGHVS and CDR2 is FNYEAQ. The CDR3 loop is CASSPTLGQLNYGYTF. The DNA of the CDR3 is TGTGCCAGCAGCCCAACCCTGGGACAGCTTAACTATGGCTACACCTTC.

V gene TRBV18 combines with J gene TRBJ2-3; 7 nucleotides match TRBD2. CDR1 and CDR2 from the germline V gene are KGHSH and LQKENI. The CDR3 covers 18 residues. V dropped 2 bases and J dropped 4; count of bases not matched to a gene: 15. The DNA of the CDR3 is TGTGCCAGCTCACCAACGGCGGGAGCGGAGGGGAAATCAGATACGCAGTATTTT. This codes for CASSPTAGAEGKSDTQYF.

The CDR3 DNA sequence: TGTGCCAGCAGCCAAGAGTTAAGCTCCGGGGAGCTGTTTTTT. As protein: CASSQELSSGELFF. J is TRBJ2-2 and V is TRBV14, with D unresolved. This CDR3 contains 14 residues. Germline V gene lookup returns CDR1 SGHDN and CDR2 FVKESK. The germline V and J ends were trimmed by 0 bases and 6 bases, with 8 bases remaining between them.

For this clone: The same CDR3 is also encoded by other DNA sequences in this sample. The rearrangement links TRBV5-1 to TRBJ2-7; D possibly uses TRBD1 or TRBD2 (5 bases each). The V gene's germline CDR1 is SGHRS and CDR2 YFSETQ. The CDR3 has 13 residues. The germline V and J ends were trimmed by 5 bases and 0 bases, with 9 bases remaining between them. The CDR3 sequence is CASSRDRSYEQYF. Here the CDR3 DNA reads TGCGCCAGCAGTCGGGACCGCTCCTACGAGCAGTACTTC.

This clone is a singleton in its sample. The V call is TRBV5-1, the J call TRBJ2-1; no clear D gene. The CDR3 is 13 amino acids. The V and J ends lost 5 bases and 5 bases respectively, with 11 bases between them. Germline V CDR1 and CDR2: SGHRS, YFSETQ. The CDR3: CASRTGPNNEQFF. CDR3 in DNA: TGCGCCAGCAGAACCGGGCCCAACAATGAGCAGTTCTTC.

V is TRBV6-4 and J is TRBJ1-1; D not certain. Trimming shortened V by 5 bases and J by 1 base, and 8 bases separated the two germline ends. Germline V lookup: CDR1 MRHNA, CDR2 SNTAGT. The CDR3 length is 13 residues. CDR3 in amino acids: CASSRRENTEAFF. Here the CDR3 DNA reads TGTGCCAGCAGTAGAAGGGAGAACACTGAAGCTTTCTTT.

The V gene is TRBV4-2, the J gene TRBJ2-2; the match to TRBD2 covers 8 bases. Germline V lookup: CDR1 LGHNA, CDR2 YNFKEQ. The CDR3 contains 17 residues. After removal of 1 base from V and 6 bases from J, the junction contained 10 bases not matched to a gene. The CDR3 reads CASSQGVSGRAAGELFF. The CDR3 nucleotides are TGTGCCAGCAGCCAAGGGGTCTCCGGGAGGGCCGCCGGGGAGCTGTTTTTT.

This clone has just a few counts. The CDR3 DNA follows: TGCGCCAGCAGCCAAGATTCCGGGCAGCACTCCTACGAGCAGTACTTC. Amino acids: CASSQDSGQHSYEQYF. This chain joins TRBV4-1 and TRBJ2-7; D gene ambiguous. The CDR3 runs to 16 residues. The germline CDR1 and CDR2 sequences are MGHRA and YSYEKL. V was cut by 0 bases and J by 0 bases, with 12 bases left in between.

The rearrangement joins TRBV7-9 to TRBJ2-1; TRBD2 aligns across 9 bases. With V trimmed by 5 bases and J by 8 bases, 10 bases remained unmatched. The germline V gene encodes CDR1 SEHNR and CDR2 FQNEAQ (reference sequence). The CDR3 runs 15 residues. CDR3 sequence: CASSPRVAGAHEQFF. The CDR3 bases are TGTGCCAGCAGCCCAAGGGTAGCGGGAGCCCATGAGCAGTTCTTC.

Remarks on this clone: Other nucleotide sequences in the sample specify the same CDR3. V is TRBV10-3 and J is TRBJ2-5, with unresolved D. TRBJ2-7 matches the DNA end more closely, so the J call is doubtful. This CDR3 has 15 amino acids. Germline CDR1 reads ENHRY; CDR2 reads SYGVKD. The DNA for the CDR3 is TGTGCCATCAGTGAGGGGCCTTCGTCGTCCTACGAGCAGTACTTC. This sequence encodes CAISEGPSSSYEQYF.

The rearrangement joins TRBV30 to TRBJ2-1; TRBD2 matches 8 bases. V was clipped by 2 bases and J by 15 bases; unmatched bases: 12. There are 13 residues in the CDR3. Germline V gene data show CDR1 as GTSNPN and CDR2 as SVGIG (reference sequence). CDR3 coding DNA: TGTGCCTGGAGTCCTAGCGGGCCCCCGGTCGGGTTCTTC. It specifies CAWSPSGPPVGFF.

CDR3 in amino acids: CASSMDGASYTF. The CDR3 DNA sequence: TGTGCCAGTAGTATGGACGGGGCGAGTTACACCTTC. The chain joins TRBV19 to TRBJ1-2; TRBD1 might be the D (5 bases). Trimming stripped 3 bases from V and 11 bases from J, with 13 bases between. The length of the CDR3 is 12 residues. Germline-derived CDR1 and CDR2 are LNHDA and SQIVND (reference sequence). The full variable domain, completed using reference TRBV19 and TRBJ1-2, is DGGITQSPKYLFRKEGQNVTLSCEQNLNHDAMYWYRQDPGQGLRLIYYSQIVNDFQKGDIAEGYSVSREKKESFPLTVTSAQKNPTAFYLCASSMDGASYTFGSGTRLTVV.

The chain employs TRBV18 and TRBJ2-1, with D maybe TRBD2 (6 bases). CDR1 is KGHSH, CDR2 LQKENI, per germline. V gave up 4 bases and J gave up 0 bases, with 16 bases separating them. This CDR3 comprises 17 residues. This chain's CDR3 is CASSQNIAESSYNEQFF. In nucleotides, the CDR3 is TGTGCCAGCTCACAGAACATAGCGGAGAGCTCCTACAATGAGCAGTTCTTC.

The V and J genes are TRBV5-6 and TRBJ2-1; TRBD2 matches 8 bases. Germline lookup yields CDR1 SGHDT and CDR2 YYEEEE. This CDR3 spans 15 amino acids. V gave up 2 bases and J gave up 6 bases; unmatched junction bases: 7. CDR3 loop: CASSFVGGRSNEQFF. DNA of the CDR3: TGTGCCAGCAGCTTTGTTGGCGGGAGGTCCAATGAGCAGTTCTTC.